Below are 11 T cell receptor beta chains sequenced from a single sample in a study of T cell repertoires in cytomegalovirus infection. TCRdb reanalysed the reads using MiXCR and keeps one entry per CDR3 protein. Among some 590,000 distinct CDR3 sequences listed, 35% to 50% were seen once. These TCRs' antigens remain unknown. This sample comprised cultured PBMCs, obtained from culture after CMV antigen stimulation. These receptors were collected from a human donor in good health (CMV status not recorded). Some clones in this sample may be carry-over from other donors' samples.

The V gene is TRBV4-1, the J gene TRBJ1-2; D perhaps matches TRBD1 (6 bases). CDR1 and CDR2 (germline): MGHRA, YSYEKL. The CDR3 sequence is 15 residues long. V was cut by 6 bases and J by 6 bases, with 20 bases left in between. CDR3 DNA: TGCGCCAGCAGTCAACAGGGAACTGCCCTCCATGGCTACACCTTC. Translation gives CASSQQGTALHGYTF.

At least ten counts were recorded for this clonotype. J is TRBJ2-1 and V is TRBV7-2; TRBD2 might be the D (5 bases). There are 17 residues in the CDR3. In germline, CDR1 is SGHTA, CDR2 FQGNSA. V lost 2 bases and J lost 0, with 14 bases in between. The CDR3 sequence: CASSLRVLGSSYNEQFF. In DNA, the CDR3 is TGTGCCAGCAGCTTAAGGGTACTAGGGAGCTCCTACAATGAGCAGTTCTTC.

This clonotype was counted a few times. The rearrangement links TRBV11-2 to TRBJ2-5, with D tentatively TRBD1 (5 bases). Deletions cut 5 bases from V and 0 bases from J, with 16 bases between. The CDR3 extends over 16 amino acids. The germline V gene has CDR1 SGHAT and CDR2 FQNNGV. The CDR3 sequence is CASSLRQSLYQETQYF. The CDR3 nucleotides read TGTGCCAGCAGCCTTCGACAGTCTTTGTACCAAGAGACCCAGTACTTC. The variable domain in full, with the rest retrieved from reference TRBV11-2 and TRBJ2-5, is EAGVAQSPRYKIIEKRQSVAFWCNPISGHATLYWYQQILGQGPKLLIQFQNNGVVDDSQLPKDRFSAERLKGVDSTLKIQPAKLEDSAVYLCASSLRQSLYQETQYFGPGTRLLVL.

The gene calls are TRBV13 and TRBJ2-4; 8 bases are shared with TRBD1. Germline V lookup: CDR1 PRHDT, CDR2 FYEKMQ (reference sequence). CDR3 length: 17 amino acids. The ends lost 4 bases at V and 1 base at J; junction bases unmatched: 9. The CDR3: CASSSGSTGEAKNIQYF. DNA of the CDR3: TGTGCCAGCAGCTCTGGGTCGACAGGGGAGGCCAAAAACATTCAGTACTTC.

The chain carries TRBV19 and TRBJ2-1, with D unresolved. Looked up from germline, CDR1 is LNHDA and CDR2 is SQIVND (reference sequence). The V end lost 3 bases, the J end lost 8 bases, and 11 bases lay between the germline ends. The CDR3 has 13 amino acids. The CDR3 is CASSMVPLHEQFF. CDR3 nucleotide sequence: TGTGCCAGTAGTATGGTACCCCTACATGAGCAGTTCTTC.

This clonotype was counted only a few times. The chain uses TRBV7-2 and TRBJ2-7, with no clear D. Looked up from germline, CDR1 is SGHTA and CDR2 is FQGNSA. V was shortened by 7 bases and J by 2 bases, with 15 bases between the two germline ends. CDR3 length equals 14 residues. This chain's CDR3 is CASNLPGLPYEQYF. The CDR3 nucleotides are TGTGCCAGCAACCTTCCGGGCCTACCCTACGAGCAGTACTTC.

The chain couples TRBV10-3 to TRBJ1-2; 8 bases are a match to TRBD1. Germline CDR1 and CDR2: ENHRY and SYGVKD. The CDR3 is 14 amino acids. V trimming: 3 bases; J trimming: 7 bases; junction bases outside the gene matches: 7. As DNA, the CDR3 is TGTGCCATCAGTGACGCAGGGGGCGCCAGTGGCTACACCTTC. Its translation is CAISDAGGASGYTF.

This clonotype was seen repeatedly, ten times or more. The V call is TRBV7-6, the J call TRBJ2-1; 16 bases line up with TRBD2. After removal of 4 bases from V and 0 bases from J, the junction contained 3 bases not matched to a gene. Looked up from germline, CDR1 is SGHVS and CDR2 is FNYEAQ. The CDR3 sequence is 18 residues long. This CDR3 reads CASSSGLAGGSSYNEQFF. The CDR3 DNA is TGTGCCAGCAGCTCGGGACTAGCGGGGGGGAGCTCCTACAATGAGCAGTTCTTC.

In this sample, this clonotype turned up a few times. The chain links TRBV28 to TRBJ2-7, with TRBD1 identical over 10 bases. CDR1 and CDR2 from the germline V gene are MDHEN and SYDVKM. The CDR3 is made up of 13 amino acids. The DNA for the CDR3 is TGTGCTAGCCGGGACAGGGGATACTACGAGCAGTACTTC. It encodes CASRDRGYYEQYF.

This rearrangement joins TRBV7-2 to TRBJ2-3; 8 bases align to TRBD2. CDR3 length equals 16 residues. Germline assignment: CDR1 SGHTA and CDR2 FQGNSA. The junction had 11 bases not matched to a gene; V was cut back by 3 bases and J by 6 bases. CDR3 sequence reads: CASSFFRGGSVDTQYF. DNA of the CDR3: TGTGCCAGCAGCTTCTTTCGGGGGGGCTCCGTGGATACGCAGTATTTT.

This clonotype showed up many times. The CDR3 nucleotides are TGTGCCAGCAGCTACCGACAGGGGGCCTACGAGCAGTACTTC. This codes for CASSYRQGAYEQYF. The chain has TRBV7-2 and TRBJ2-7, with 9 positions matching TRBD1. The CDR3 loop spans 14 amino acids. V was clipped by 4 bases and J by 2 bases; unmatched bases: 3. CDR1 SGHTA and CDR2 FQGNSA come from the germline V gene.